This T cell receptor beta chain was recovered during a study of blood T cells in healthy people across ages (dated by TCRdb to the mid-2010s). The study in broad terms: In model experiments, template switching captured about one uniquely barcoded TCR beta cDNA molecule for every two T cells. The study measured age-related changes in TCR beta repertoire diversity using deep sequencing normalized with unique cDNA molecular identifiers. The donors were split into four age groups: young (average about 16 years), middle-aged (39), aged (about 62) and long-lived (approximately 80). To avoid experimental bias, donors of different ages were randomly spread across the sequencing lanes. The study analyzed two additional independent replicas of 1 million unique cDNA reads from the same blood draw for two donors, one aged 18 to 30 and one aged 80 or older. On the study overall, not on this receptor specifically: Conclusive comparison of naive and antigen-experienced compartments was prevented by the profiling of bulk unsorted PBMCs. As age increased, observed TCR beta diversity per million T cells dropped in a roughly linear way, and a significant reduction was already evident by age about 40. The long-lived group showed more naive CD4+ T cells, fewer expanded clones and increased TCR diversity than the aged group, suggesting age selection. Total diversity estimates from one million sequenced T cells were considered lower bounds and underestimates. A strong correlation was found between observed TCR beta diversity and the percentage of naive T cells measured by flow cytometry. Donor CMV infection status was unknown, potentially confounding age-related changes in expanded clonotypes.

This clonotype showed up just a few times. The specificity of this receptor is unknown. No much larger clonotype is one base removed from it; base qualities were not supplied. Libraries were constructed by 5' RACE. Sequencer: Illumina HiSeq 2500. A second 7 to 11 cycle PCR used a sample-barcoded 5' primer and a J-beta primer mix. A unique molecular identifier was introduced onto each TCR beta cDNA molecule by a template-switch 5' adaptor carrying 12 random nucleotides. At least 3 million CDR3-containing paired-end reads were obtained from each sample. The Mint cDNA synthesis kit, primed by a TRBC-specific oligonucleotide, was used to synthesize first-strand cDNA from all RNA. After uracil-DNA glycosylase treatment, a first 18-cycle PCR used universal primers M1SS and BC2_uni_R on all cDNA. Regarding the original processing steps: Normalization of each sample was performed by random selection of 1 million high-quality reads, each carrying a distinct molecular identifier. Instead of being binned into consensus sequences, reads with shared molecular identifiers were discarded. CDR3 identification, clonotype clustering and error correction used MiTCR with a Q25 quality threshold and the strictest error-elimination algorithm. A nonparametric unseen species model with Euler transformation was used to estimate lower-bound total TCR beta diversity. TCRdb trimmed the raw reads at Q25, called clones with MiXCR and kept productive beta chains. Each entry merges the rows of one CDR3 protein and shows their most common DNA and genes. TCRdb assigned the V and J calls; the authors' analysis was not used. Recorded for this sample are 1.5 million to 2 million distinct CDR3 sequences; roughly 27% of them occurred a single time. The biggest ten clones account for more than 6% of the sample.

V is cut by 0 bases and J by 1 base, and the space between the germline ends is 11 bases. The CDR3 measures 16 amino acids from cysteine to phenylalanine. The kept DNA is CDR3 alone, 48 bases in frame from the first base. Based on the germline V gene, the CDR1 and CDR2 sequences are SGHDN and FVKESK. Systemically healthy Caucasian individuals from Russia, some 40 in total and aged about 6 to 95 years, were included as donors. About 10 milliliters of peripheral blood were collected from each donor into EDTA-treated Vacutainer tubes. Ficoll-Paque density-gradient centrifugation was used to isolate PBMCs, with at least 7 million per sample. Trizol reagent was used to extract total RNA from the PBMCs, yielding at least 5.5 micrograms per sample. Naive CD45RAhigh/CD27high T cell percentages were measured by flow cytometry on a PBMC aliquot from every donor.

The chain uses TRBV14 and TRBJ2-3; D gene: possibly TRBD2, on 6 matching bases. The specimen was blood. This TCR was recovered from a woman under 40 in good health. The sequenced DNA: TGTGCCAGCAGCCAAGATGGGAGGCAGGGCACAGATACGCAGTATTTT. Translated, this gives CASSQDGRQGTDTQYF.